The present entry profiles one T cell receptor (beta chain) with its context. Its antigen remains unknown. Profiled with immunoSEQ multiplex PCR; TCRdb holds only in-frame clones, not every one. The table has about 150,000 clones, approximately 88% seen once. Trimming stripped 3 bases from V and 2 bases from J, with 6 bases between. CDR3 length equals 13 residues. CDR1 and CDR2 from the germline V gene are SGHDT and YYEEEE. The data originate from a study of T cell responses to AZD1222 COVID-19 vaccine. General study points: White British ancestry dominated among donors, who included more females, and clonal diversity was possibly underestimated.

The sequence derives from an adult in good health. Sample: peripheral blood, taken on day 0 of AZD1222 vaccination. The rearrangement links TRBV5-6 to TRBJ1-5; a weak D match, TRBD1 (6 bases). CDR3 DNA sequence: TGTGCCAGCAGCTCAGGGGGCAATCAGCCCCAGCATTTT. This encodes CASSSGGNQPQHF.